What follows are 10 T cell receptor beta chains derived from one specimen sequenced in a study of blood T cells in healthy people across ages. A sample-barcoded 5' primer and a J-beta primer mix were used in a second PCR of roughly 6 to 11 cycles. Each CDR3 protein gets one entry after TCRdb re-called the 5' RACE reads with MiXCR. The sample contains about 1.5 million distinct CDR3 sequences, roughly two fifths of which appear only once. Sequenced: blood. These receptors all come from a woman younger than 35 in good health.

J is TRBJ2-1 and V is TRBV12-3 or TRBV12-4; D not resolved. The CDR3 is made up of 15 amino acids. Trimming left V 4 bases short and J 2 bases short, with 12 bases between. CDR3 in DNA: TGTGCCAGCAGTTCCCCCCGGAATACCTACAATGAGCAGTTCTTC. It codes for CASSSPRNTYNEQFF.

CDR3 protein: CASSPGGWQFF. Written as DNA, the CDR3 is TGTGCCAGCAGCCCGGGAGGATGGCAGTTCTTC. The chain joins TRBV14 to TRBJ2-1; 7 positions match TRBD2. There are 11 residues in the CDR3. The germline gives CDR1 SGHDN, CDR2 FVKESK. Losses at the gene ends were 4 bases for V and 12 bases for J; bases not matched to a gene: 3.

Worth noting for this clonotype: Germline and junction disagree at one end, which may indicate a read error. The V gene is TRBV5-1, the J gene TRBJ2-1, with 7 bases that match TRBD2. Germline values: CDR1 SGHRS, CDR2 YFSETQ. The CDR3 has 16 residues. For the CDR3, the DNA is TGCGCCAGCAGTTTGGGACCCGCGGGAGCTAACAATGAGCAGTTCTTC. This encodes CASSLGPAGANNEQFF.

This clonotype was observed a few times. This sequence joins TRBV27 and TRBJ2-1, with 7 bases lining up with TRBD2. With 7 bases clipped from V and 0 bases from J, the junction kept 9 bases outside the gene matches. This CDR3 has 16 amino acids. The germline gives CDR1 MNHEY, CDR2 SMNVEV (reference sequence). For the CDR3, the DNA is TGTGCCAGCAAAATGCTAGCGGCTAGCTCCTACAATGAGCAGTTCTTC. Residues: CASKMLAASSYNEQFF.

CDR3: CASSLAERWREQYF. Here the CDR3 DNA reads TGTGCCAGCAGCTTAGCTGAAAGGTGGAGAGAGCAGTACTTC. The V call is TRBV7-2, the J call TRBJ2-7; unclear D gene. The CDR3 has 14 amino acids. The germline CDR1 and CDR2 sequences are SGHTA and FQGNSA. Trimming took off 0 bases at V and 7 bases at J, with 13 bases between the two ends.

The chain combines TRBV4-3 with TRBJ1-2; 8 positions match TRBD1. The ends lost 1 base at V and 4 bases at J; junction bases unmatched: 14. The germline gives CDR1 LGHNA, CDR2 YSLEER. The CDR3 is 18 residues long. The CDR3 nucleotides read TGCGCCAGCAGCCAAGCGGCCCAGGGGGCCGCAGGCAGCTATGGCTACACCTTC. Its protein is CASSQAAQGAAGSYGYTF.

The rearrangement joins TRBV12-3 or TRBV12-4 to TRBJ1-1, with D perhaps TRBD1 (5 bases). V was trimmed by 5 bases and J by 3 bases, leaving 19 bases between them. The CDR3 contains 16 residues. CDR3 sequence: CASSPALGPRDTEAFF. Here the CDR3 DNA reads TGTGCCAGCAGTCCGGCCTTGGGGCCGAGGGACACTGAAGCTTTCTTT.

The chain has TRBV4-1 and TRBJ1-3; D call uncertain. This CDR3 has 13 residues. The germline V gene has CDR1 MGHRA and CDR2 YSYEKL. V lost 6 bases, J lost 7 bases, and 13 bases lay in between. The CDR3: CASRQPGWNTIYF. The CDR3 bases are TGCGCCAGCAGGCAGCCGGGGTGGAACACCATATATTTT.

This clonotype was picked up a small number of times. CDR3 coding DNA: TGTGCCAGTAGTATAGCCCCCGGGATGGGGGAGCTGTTTTTT. Amino acids: CASSIAPGMGELFF. The chain employs TRBV19 and TRBJ2-2; D might be TRBD2 (5 bases). The CDR3 sequence is 14 residues long. V lost 1 base to trimming and J lost 8 bases, with 11 bases between them. Germline assignment: CDR1 LNHDA and CDR2 SQIVND (reference sequence).

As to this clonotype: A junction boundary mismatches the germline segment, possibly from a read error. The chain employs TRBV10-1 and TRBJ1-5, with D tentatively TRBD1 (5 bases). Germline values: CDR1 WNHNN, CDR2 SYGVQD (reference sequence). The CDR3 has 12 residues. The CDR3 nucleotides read TGCGTCAGCAGTGAGTCTGGGGGAGCCCAGCATTTT. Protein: CVSSESGGAQHF.